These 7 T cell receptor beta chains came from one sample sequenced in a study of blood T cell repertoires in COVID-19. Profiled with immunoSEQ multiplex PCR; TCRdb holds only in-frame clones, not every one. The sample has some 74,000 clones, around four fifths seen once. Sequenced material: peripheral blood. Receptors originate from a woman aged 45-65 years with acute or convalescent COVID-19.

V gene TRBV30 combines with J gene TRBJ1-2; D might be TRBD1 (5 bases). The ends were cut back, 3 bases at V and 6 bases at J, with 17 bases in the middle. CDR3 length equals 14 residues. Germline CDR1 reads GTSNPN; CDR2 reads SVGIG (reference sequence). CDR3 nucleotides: TGTGCCTGGAGGGACGCTGCCAGGGTCCATGGCTACACCTTC. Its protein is CAWRDAARVHGYTF.

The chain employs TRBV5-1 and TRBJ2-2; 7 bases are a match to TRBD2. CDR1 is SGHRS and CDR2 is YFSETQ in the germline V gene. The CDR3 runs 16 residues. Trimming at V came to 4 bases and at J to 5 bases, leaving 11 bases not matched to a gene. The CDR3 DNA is TGCGCCAGCAGCCCCTCAGGCGGGAGCGGAACCGGGGAGCTGTTTTTT. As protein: CASSPSGGSGTGELFF.

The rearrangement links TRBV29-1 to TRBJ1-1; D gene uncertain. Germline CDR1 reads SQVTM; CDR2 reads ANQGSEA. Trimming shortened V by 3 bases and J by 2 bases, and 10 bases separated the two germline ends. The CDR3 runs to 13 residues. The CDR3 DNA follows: TGCAGCGTTGAGGTACAGATTAACACTGAAGCTTTCTTT. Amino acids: CSVEVQINTEAFF.

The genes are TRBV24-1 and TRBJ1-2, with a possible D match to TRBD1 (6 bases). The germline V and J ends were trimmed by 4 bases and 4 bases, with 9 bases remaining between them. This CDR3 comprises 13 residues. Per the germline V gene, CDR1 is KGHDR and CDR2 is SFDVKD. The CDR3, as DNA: TGTGCCACCAGTGACCTACAGGGCTATGGCTACACCTTC. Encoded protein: CATSDLQGYGYTF.

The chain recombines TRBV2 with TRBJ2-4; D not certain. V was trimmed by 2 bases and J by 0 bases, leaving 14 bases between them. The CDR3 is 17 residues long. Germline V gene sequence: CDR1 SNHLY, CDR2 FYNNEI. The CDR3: CASSELRSLLAKNIQYF. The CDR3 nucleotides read TGTGCCAGCAGTGAATTGAGGAGTTTACTAGCCAAAAACATTCAGTACTTC.

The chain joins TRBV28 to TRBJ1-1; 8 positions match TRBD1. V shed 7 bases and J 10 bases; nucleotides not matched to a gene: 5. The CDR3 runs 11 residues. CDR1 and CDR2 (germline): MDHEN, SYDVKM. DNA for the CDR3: TGTGCCAGCAACCGAGGACAGGGAGCTTTCTTT. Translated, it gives CASNRGQGAFF.

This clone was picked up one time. This CDR3 is CASRPTGQMPYEQYF. For the CDR3, the DNA is TGTGCCAGCAGGCCGACAGGGCAAATGCCCTACGAGCAGTACTTC. The J gene is TRBJ2-7, the V gene TRBV27; 7 bases line up with TRBD1. Germline V gene data show CDR1 as MNHEY and CDR2 as SMNVEV (reference sequence). V lost 6 bases to trimming and J lost 2 bases; unmatched junction nucleotides: 10. The CDR3 length is 15 residues.